This TCR beta chain was captured in a study of immune reconstitution after stem cell transplant in scleroderma. This clonotype is medium-sized (0.01 to 0.1%) by share. TCRdb analysed the RT-PCR reads with MiXCR anew, one entry per CDR3 protein. The sample shows over 2,000 distinct CDR3 sequences, 7.4% of them seen only once. CDR3 size: 15 residues. Germline V gene lookup returns CDR1 SGHRS and CDR2 YFSETQ. V lost 6 bases to trimming and J lost 0 bases, with 16 bases between them. Sampling was performed before or after autologous hematopoietic stem cell transplantation (not recorded which). The rearrangement uses TRBV5-1 and TRBJ2-7, with D perhaps TRBD1 or TRBD2 (5 bases each). The TCR was taken from a male donor with systemic sclerosis. In nucleotides, the CDR3 is TGCGCCAGCACTCCGGCGTGGGGGTCCTCCTACGAGCAGTACTTC. Translated: CASTPAWGSSYEQYF.